A selection of T cell receptor beta chains follows, all from one sample in a study of T cell responses to AZD1222 COVID-19 vaccine. The repertoire was sequenced with immunoSEQ multiplex PCR; TCRdb's copy has only in-frame clones and lacks some. The sample records 100,000 to 150,000 clones, less than 90% being singletons. Sample: peripheral blood, taken on day 0 of AZD1222 vaccination. All receptors come from an adult in good health. Both conserved end residues are part of each CDR3. The order of the fields is CDR3 length, J gene, clone size, V gene, D gene, CDR3 DNA, CDR3 protein. The D gene is left open where the match is weak. Part of the rows lack a size; the others show once, few, many or a class for expanded clones.

len: 14; j_gene: TRBJ2-7; abundance: .; v_gene: TRBV5-6; d_gene: .; CDR3nt: TGTGCCAGCAGCCCTCAAGACGTTTCCTACGAGCAGTACTTC; CDR3aa: CASSPQDVSYEQYF
len: 13; j_gene: TRBJ1-2; abundance: .; v_gene: TRBV5-4; d_gene: .; CDR3nt: TGTGCCAGCAGCTGGCCCTCCTCGGGTGGCTACACCTTC; CDR3aa: CASSWPSSGGYTF
len: 16; j_gene: TRBJ2-6; abundance: .; v_gene: TRBV27; d_gene: TRBD1; CDR3nt: TGTGCCAGCAGCCTGACAGGGACCTCTGGGGCCAACGTCCTGACTTTC; CDR3aa: CASSLTGTSGANVLTF
len: 14; j_gene: TRBJ2-7; abundance: .; v_gene: TRBV2; d_gene: .; CDR3nt: TGTGCCAGCAGCCGCCCGGGACAATCCTACGAGCAGTACTTC; CDR3aa: CASSRPGQSYEQYF
len: 16; j_gene: TRBJ1-1; abundance: .; v_gene: TRBV6-2/TRBV6-3; d_gene: .; CDR3nt: TGTGCCAGCAGTTATCGGGCTGGTATAATGAACACTGAAGCTTTCTTT; CDR3aa: CASSYRAGIMNTEAFF
len: 13; j_gene: TRBJ1-2; abundance: .; v_gene: TRBV13; d_gene: TRBD1; CDR3nt: TGTGCCACACCAGGGGGCGTTATCTCTGGCTACACCTTC; CDR3aa: CATPGGVISGYTF
len: 12; j_gene: TRBJ1-5; abundance: .; v_gene: TRBV30; d_gene: .; CDR3nt: TGTGCCGGGGGAATAAGCAATCAGCCCCAGCATTTT; CDR3aa: CAGGISNQPQHF
len: 15; j_gene: TRBJ1-2; abundance: .; v_gene: TRBV27; d_gene: TRBD1; CDR3nt: TGTGCCAGCAGTTTAGTAGGGGGCGGTATAAGGGGCTACACCTTC; CDR3aa: CASSLVGGGIRGYTF
len: 15; j_gene: TRBJ1-4; abundance: .; v_gene: TRBV10-2; d_gene: TRBD1; CDR3nt: TGCGCCAGCAGTGACGTAGGGACAGGGGATGAAAAACTGTTTTTT; CDR3aa: CASSDVGTGDEKLFF
len: 16; j_gene: TRBJ2-6; abundance: .; v_gene: TRBV4-3; d_gene: .; CDR3nt: TGCGCCAGCAGCCAGGGGTTGGGGGCTGGGGCCAACGTCCTGACTTTC; CDR3aa: CASSQGLGAGANVLTF
len: 14; j_gene: TRBJ2-5; abundance: .; v_gene: TRBV7-9; d_gene: TRBD1; CDR3nt: TGTGCCAGCAGCCGGACAGGGGGCCAAGAGACCCAGTACTTC; CDR3aa: CASSRTGGQETQYF
len: 13; j_gene: TRBJ2-5; abundance: .; v_gene: TRBV29-1; d_gene: .; CDR3nt: TGCAGCGTTGAAAGTGGAGCGCGAGAGACCCAGTACTTC; CDR3aa: CSVESGARETQYF
len: 16; j_gene: TRBJ2-1; abundance: .; v_gene: TRBV3-1/TRBV3-2; d_gene: TRBD2; CDR3nt: TGTGCCAGCAGCCAAGAGCGACTAGCGGGAGGGAATGAGCAGTTCTTC; CDR3aa: CASSQERLAGGNEQFF
len: 13; j_gene: TRBJ1-2; abundance: .; v_gene: TRBV24-1; d_gene: .; CDR3nt: TGTGCCACCAGTGATTTGTCGGAGCATGGCTACACCTTC; CDR3aa: CATSDLSEHGYTF
len: 14; j_gene: TRBJ1-2; abundance: .; v_gene: TRBV28; d_gene: .; CDR3nt: TGTGCCAGCAGTCCCTCGGGGCAGGCCTATGGCTACACCTTC; CDR3aa: CASSPSGQAYGYTF
len: 15; j_gene: TRBJ2-3; abundance: .; v_gene: TRBV24-1; d_gene: .; CDR3nt: TGTGCCACCAGTGATTTGCCAGGCGGGGCAGATACGCAGTATTTT; CDR3aa: CATSDLPGGADTQYF
len: 14; j_gene: TRBJ1-4; abundance: once; v_gene: TRBV7-6; d_gene: .; CDR3nt: TGTGCCAGCAGCGAAGAGGCAGGTCGGGAAAAACTGTTTTTT; CDR3aa: CASSEEAGREKLFF
len: 11; j_gene: TRBJ2-5; abundance: few; v_gene: TRBV12-3/TRBV12-4; d_gene: .; CDR3nt: TGTGCCAGCAGTTTACGGGAGACCCAGTACTTC; CDR3aa: CASSLRETQYF
len: 15; j_gene: TRBJ1-2; abundance: once; v_gene: TRBV5-6; d_gene: .; CDR3nt: TGTGCCAGCAGCTTGTTGCTCCAGGATAACTATGGCTACACCTTC; CDR3aa: CASSLLLQDNYGYTF
len: 13; j_gene: TRBJ1-5; abundance: .; v_gene: TRBV24-1; d_gene: TRBD1; CDR3nt: TGTGCCACCGCACAGGGGGGCAATCAGCCCCAGCATTTT; CDR3aa: CATAQGGNQPQHF
len: 11; j_gene: TRBJ1-2; abundance: .; v_gene: TRBV20-1; d_gene: .; CDR3nt: TGCAGTGCTAGACACAGTTATGGCTACACCTTC; CDR3aa: CSARHSYGYTF
len: 15; j_gene: TRBJ2-7; abundance: .; v_gene: TRBV11-3; d_gene: TRBD1; CDR3nt: TGTGCCAGCAGCCGTGGACAGGGGGATGACTACGAGCAGTACTTC; CDR3aa: CASSRGQGDDYEQYF
len: 18; j_gene: TRBJ2-7; abundance: once; v_gene: TRBV28; d_gene: .; CDR3nt: TGTGCCAGCAGTTCCCCGACCCCCCAGACGCAACTCTCCTACGAGCAGTACTTC; CDR3aa: CASSSPTPQTQLSYEQYF
len: 11; j_gene: TRBJ2-7; abundance: .; v_gene: TRBV14; d_gene: .; CDR3nt: TGTGCCAGCAGCCAATTAAGCGAGCAGTACTTC; CDR3aa: CASSQLSEQYF
len: 15; j_gene: TRBJ2-3; abundance: .; v_gene: TRBV6-4; d_gene: TRBD2; CDR3nt: TGTGCCAGCAGTCCGACTAGCGGGAGTACAGATACGCAGTATTTT; CDR3aa: CASSPTSGSTDTQYF
len: 17; j_gene: TRBJ2-3; abundance: .; v_gene: TRBV4-3; d_gene: .; CDR3nt: TGCGCCAGCAGCCAAGAGATACCAACATTCCGCACAGATACGCAGTATTTT; CDR3aa: CASSQEIPTFRTDTQYF
len: 14; j_gene: TRBJ1-2; abundance: .; v_gene: TRBV19; d_gene: .; CDR3nt: TGTGCCAGTAGTATAGATCGCCCGAACTATGGCTACACCTTC; CDR3aa: CASSIDRPNYGYTF
len: 13; j_gene: TRBJ1-3; abundance: .; v_gene: TRBV10-3; d_gene: .; CDR3nt: TGTGCCATCAGTGGGGGGGCTGGAAACACCATATATTTT; CDR3aa: CAISGGAGNTIYF
len: 15; j_gene: TRBJ2-1; abundance: .; v_gene: TRBV13; d_gene: .; CDR3nt: TGTGCCAGCAGCTTAGTCGGACACCTGGTAGATGAGCAGTTCTTC; CDR3aa: CASSLVGHLVDEQFF
len: 16; j_gene: TRBJ2-7; abundance: .; v_gene: TRBV28; d_gene: TRBD2; CDR3nt: TGTGCCAGCACCCCTCCGGGGTTAGCGGGAGGAAACGAGCAGTACTTC; CDR3aa: CASTPPGLAGGNEQYF
len: 13; j_gene: TRBJ2-7; abundance: .; v_gene: TRBV30; d_gene: TRBD1; CDR3nt: TGTGCCTGGGGGAACAGGGGGCAGGACGAGCAGTACTTC; CDR3aa: CAWGNRGQDEQYF
len: 14; j_gene: TRBJ1-3; abundance: .; v_gene: TRBV27; d_gene: TRBD1; CDR3nt: TGTGCCAGCAGTTCCGGGACAGGGCGGAACACCATATATTTT; CDR3aa: CASSSGTGRNTIYF
len: 11; j_gene: TRBJ1-2; abundance: .; v_gene: TRBV20-1; d_gene: TRBD1; CDR3nt: TGCAGTGCTACACAGGGGGATGGCCACACCTTC; CDR3aa: CSATQGDGHTF
len: 15; j_gene: TRBJ2-3; abundance: .; v_gene: TRBV19; d_gene: TRBD2; CDR3nt: TGTGCCAGTAGTATAAGCGGGGCCTCAGAAGTCGCGCAGTATTTT; CDR3aa: CASSISGASEVAQYF
len: 14; j_gene: TRBJ2-3; abundance: .; v_gene: TRBV5-4; d_gene: .; CDR3nt: TGTGCCACCTACGACCCGGAGAGCACAGATACGCAGTATTTT; CDR3aa: CATYDPESTDTQYF
len: 13; j_gene: TRBJ1-1; abundance: .; v_gene: TRBV27; d_gene: .; CDR3nt: TGTGCCAGCAGTTTAAAGGGGGACACTGAAGCTTTCTTT; CDR3aa: CASSLKGDTEAFF
len: 17; j_gene: TRBJ2-7; abundance: .; v_gene: TRBV11-2; d_gene: TRBD1; CDR3nt: TGTGCCAGCAGCTTAATTCTGCCCCAGGGGGTACCCTACGAGCAGTACTTC; CDR3aa: CASSLILPQGVPYEQYF
len: 12; j_gene: TRBJ2-7; abundance: .; v_gene: TRBV7-2; d_gene: .; CDR3nt: TGTGCCAGCAGCTCCACCCCCTACGAGCAGTACTTC; CDR3aa: CASSSTPYEQYF
len: 14; j_gene: TRBJ2-7; abundance: .; v_gene: TRBV5-1; d_gene: .; CDR3nt: TGCGCCAGCAGCTTGTATGACAGCCGCTACGAGCAGTACTTC; CDR3aa: CASSLYDSRYEQYF
len: 16; j_gene: TRBJ1-5; abundance: .; v_gene: TRBV18; d_gene: .; CDR3nt: TGTGCCAGCTCACCAAACGGCAGAGGGAGTGGTCAGCCCCAGCATTTT; CDR3aa: CASSPNGRGSGQPQHF
len: 15; j_gene: TRBJ1-4; abundance: .; v_gene: TRBV6-2/TRBV6-3; d_gene: .; CDR3nt: TGTGCCAGCAGTCCGCGCTTGAAAACTAATGAAAAACTGTTTTTT; CDR3aa: CASSPRLKTNEKLFF
len: 13; j_gene: TRBJ2-1; abundance: few; v_gene: TRBV5-6; d_gene: .; CDR3nt: TGTGCCAGCAGACTCGGAGGGAGGAATGAGCAGTTCTTC; CDR3aa: CASRLGGRNEQFF
len: 16; j_gene: TRBJ2-1; abundance: .; v_gene: TRBV19; d_gene: TRBD2; CDR3nt: TGTGCCAGTAGTACGACTAGCGGGAGGGGGTACAATGAGCAGTTCTTC; CDR3aa: CASSTTSGRGYNEQFF
len: 15; j_gene: TRBJ2-5; abundance: .; v_gene: TRBV9; d_gene: .; CDR3nt: TGTGCCAGCAGCACATCCCCGGTGGGAGAAGAGACCCAGTACTTC; CDR3aa: CASSTSPVGEETQYF
len: 14; j_gene: TRBJ2-1; abundance: .; v_gene: TRBV6-2/TRBV6-3; d_gene: TRBD1; CDR3nt: TGTGCCAGCAGTCGTAATCCGGGACAGGAGGTGCAGTTCTTC; CDR3aa: CASSRNPGQEVQFF
len: 15; j_gene: TRBJ2-3; abundance: .; v_gene: TRBV5-1; d_gene: TRBD2; CDR3nt: TGCGCCAGCAGCTTGTTAGCGGGAAGCACAGATACGCAGTATTTT; CDR3aa: CASSLLAGSTDTQYF
len: 16; j_gene: TRBJ2-3; abundance: .; v_gene: TRBV6-4; d_gene: TRBD2; CDR3nt: TGTGCCAGCAGTGACGGGGTAGCGGGGGGGCCGGATACGCAGTATTTT; CDR3aa: CASSDGVAGGPDTQYF
len: 12; j_gene: TRBJ2-3; abundance: .; v_gene: TRBV11-2; d_gene: .; CDR3nt: TGTGCCAGCAGCTTGGGAACAGATACGCAGTATTTT; CDR3aa: CASSLGTDTQYF
len: 15; j_gene: TRBJ1-2; abundance: .; v_gene: TRBV7-9; d_gene: .; CDR3nt: TGTGCCAGCAGCTTAGGCCCAGCCACAAACTATGGCTACACCTTC; CDR3aa: CASSLGPATNYGYTF
len: 13; j_gene: TRBJ1-5; abundance: few; v_gene: TRBV2; d_gene: TRBD1; CDR3nt: TGTGCCAGCAGTGGACAGGGAGATCAGCCCCAGCATTTT; CDR3aa: CASSGQGDQPQHF
len: 13; j_gene: TRBJ2-5; abundance: .; v_gene: TRBV7-9; d_gene: .; CDR3nt: TGTGCCAGCAGCGCTCAGTTTGGAGAGACCCAGTACTTC; CDR3aa: CASSAQFGETQYF